Following are 8 T cell receptor beta chains from one sample sequenced in a study of glioma-infiltrating T cells after dendritic cell vaccination. Sequencing used immunoSEQ multiplex PCR; TCRdb keeps in-frame clones, though not all of them. The sample includes around 60,000 clones, roughly nine tenths of them seen just once. Time point specified: after dendritic cell vaccination, including at tumor progression/relapse. The sample in question was blood, obtained after dendritic cell vaccination. The source of these receptors is a human donor with glioblastoma.

This clone was found a few times. This chain uses TRBV4-2 with TRBJ2-3; 9 bases are a match to TRBD2. Germline CDR1 reads LGHNA; CDR2 reads YNFKEQ. The CDR3 sequence is 17 residues long. The J segment lost 1 base and the V segment lost 0 bases, leaving 5 bases of the junction unmatched. CDR3 residues: CASSQDSSGMGTDTQYF. The DNA for the CDR3 is TGTGCCAGCAGCCAAGATTCTAGCGGGATGGGCACAGATACGCAGTATTTT.

This clone was observed a few times. The chain has TRBV5-4 and TRBJ1-1; 7 bases are shared with TRBD1. Germline trimming cut 6 bases from V and 0 bases from J; bases unmatched to any gene: 5. The germline CDR1 and CDR2 sequences are SGHNT and YYREEE (reference sequence). The CDR3 is made up of 14 amino acids. Here the CDR3 reads CASNLGGVNTEAFF. CDR3 sequence (DNA): TGTGCCAGCAACCTAGGGGGCGTGAACACTGAAGCTTTCTTT. The full variable domain, its missing parts supplied by reference TRBV5-4 and TRBJ1-1, is ETGVTQSPTHLIKTRGQQVTLRCSSQSGHNTVSWYQQALGQGPQFIFQYYREEENGRGNFPPRFSGLQFPNYSSELNVNALELDDSALYLCASNLGGVNTEAFFGQGTRLTVV.

The gene calls are TRBV7-3 and TRBJ2-2; D possibly corresponds to TRBD2 (6 bases). Germline V lookup: CDR1 SGHTA, CDR2 FQGTGA. CDR3 size: 16 residues. V lost 4 bases to trimming and J lost 3 bases, with 15 bases between them. CDR3 sequence reads: CASSSNGRRDTGELFF. In nucleotides, the CDR3 is TGTGCCAGCAGCTCCAACGGCAGGAGGGACACCGGGGAGCTGTTTTTT.

This clone turned up a few times. The chain links TRBV6-6 to TRBJ2-2, with 9 bases that match TRBD1. CDR1 MNHNY and CDR2 SVGAGI come from the germline V gene (reference sequence). The junction had 4 bases not matched to a gene; V was cut back by 7 bases and J by 4 bases. The CDR3 consists of 14 residues. CDR3 nucleotides: TGTGCCAGCACCGGACAGGGGTCCACCGGGGAGCTGTTTTTT. It yields the protein CASTGQGSTGELFF.

This chain uses TRBV7-9 with TRBJ2-7; D perhaps matches TRBD1 (8 bases). The CDR3 is 14 amino acids. V dropped 7 bases and J dropped 5 bases, with 18 bases sitting between them. CDR1 and CDR2 from the germline V gene are SEHNR and FQNEAQ (reference sequence). The CDR3 DNA follows: TGTGCCAGCACCGGACAGGGAGGACTAGACGAGCAGTACTTC. Amino acids: CASTGQGGLDEQYF.

The chain uses TRBV6-1 and TRBJ2-7; 8 nucleotides line up with TRBD1. Germline CDR1 is MNHNS and CDR2 is SASEGT. The trim removed 4 bases at V and 4 bases at J, leaving 12 bases unmatched. This CDR3 is 16 amino acids long. The CDR3 region is CASSGQNRGFGYEQYF. The DNA for the CDR3 is TGTGCCAGCAGTGGCCAAAACAGGGGGTTTGGATACGAGCAGTACTTC.

The rearrangement joins TRBV7-9 to TRBJ2-1; TRBD1 aligns across 10 bases. The germline gives CDR1 SEHNR, CDR2 FQNEAQ (reference sequence). The CDR3 covers 16 residues. With 5 bases clipped from V and 6 bases from J, the junction kept 10 bases outside the gene matches. The CDR3 is CASSNRPGQGSNEQFF. In DNA form, the CDR3 reads TGTGCCAGCAGCAACCGGCCGGGACAGGGGAGCAATGAGCAGTTCTTC.

V gene TRBV10-3 combines with J gene TRBJ1-1; 9 nucleotides line up with TRBD1. The CDR3 spans 14 residues. Germline V gene sequence: CDR1 ENHRY, CDR2 SYGVKD. V trimming: 7 bases; J trimming: 1 base; junction bases outside the gene matches: 4. The CDR3 here is CAINPGQGNTEAFF. CDR3 nucleotide sequence: TGTGCCATCAACCCGGGACAGGGGAACACTGAAGCTTTCTTT.